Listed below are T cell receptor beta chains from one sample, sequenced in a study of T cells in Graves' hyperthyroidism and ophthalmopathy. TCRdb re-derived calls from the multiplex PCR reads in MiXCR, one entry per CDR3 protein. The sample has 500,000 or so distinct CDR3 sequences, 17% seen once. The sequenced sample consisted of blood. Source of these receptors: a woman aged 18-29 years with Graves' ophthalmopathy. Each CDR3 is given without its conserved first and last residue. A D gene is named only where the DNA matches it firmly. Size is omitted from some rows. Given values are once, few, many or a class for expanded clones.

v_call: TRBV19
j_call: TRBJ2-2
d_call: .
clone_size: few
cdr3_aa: ASSIVPNTGELF

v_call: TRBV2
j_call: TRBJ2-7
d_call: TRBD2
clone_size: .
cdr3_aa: ASSSLSAGGGREQH

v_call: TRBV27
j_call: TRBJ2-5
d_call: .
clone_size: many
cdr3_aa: ASSATGGQTFPETQY

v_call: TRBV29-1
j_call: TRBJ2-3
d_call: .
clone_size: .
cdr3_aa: SVSPNVGTDTQY

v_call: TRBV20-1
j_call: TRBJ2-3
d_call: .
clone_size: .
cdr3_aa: SAERGDTQY

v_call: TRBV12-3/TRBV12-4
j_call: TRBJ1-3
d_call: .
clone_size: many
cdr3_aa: ASSLVVAGNTIY

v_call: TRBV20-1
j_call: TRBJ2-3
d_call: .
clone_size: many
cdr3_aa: SAQPNPDTQY

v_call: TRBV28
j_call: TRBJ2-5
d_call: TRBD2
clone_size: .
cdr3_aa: ASSKTSGRPLGVETQY

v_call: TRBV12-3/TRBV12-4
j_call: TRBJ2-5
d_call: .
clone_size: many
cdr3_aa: ASSLARKETQY

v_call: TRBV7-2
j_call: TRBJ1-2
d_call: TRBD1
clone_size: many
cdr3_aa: ASRSYARGAGYT

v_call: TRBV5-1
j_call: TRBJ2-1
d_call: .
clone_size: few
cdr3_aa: ASSPLPGPDEQF

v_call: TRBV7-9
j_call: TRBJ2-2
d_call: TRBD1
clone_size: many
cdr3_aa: ASSSPGGVGTGELF

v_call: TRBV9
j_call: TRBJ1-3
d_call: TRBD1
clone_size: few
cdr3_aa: ASSAGQGGTIY

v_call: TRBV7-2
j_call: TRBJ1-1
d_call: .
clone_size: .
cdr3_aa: ASSSTQMNTGAF

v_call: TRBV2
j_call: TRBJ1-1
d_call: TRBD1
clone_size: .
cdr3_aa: ASSEQGVTEAF

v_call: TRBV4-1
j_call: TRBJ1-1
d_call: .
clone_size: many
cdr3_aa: ASSQELGAEAF

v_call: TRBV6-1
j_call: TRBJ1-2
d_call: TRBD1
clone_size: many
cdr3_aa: ASSIDRDLNYGYT

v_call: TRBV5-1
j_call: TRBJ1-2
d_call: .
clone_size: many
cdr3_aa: ASSLDRANYGYT

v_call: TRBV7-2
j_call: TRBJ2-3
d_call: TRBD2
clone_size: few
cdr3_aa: ASSPLLSGSGADTQY

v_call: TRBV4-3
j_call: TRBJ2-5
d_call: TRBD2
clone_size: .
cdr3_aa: ASSQVASGSRETQY

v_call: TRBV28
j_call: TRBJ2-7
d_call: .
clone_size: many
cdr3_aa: ASSSPQGVTYEQY

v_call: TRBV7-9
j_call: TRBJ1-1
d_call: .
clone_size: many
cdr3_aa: ASSADGDTEAF

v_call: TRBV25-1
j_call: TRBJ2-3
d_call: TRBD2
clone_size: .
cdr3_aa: ASSEYLGGTSGSRNTQY

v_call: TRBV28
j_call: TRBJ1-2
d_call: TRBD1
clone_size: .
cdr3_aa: ASSFRTGGGDGYT

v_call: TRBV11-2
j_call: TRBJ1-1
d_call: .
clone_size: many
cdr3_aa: ASSLKRNTEAF